These 20 T cell receptor beta chains originate from one sample sequenced in a study of shared clonotypes between healthy human individuals. The protocol was immunoSEQ multiplex PCR, while the TCRdb copy is restricted to in-frame clones and leaves out a portion. The sample shows 2.3 million or so clones, 80% to 95% of them seen only once. The source material was naive CD4+ T cells from PBMCs. As for subset: CD45RA+ positively selected. Every receptor here comes from a man aged 18 to 29 in good health. Some clones in this sample may be carry-over from other donors' samples.

This CDR3 reads CASKSLLAGGPYEQYF. The CDR3 nucleotides read TGTGCCAGCAAGTCCCTCCTAGCGGGAGGGCCCTACGAGCAGTACTTC. The J gene is TRBJ2-7, the V gene TRBV28; 12 nucleotides align to TRBD2. V shed 7 bases, J shed 2 bases, and the junction held 9 bases outside the gene matches. This CDR3 region has 16 residues. The V gene's germline CDR1 is MDHEN and CDR2 SYDVKM.

V and J are TRBV7-8 and TRBJ1-3; tentatively, D is TRBD1 (6 bases). The V end lost 3 bases, the J end lost 0 bases, and 15 bases lay between the germline ends. Germline assignment: CDR1 SGHVS and CDR2 FQNEAQ. The CDR3 has 17 residues. CDR3 sequence (DNA): TGTGCCAGCAGCTTTACGGGCAGGGGCCTCTCTGGAAACACCATATATTTT. It is translated as CASSFTGRGLSGNTIYF.

This clone occurred once. The J gene is TRBJ1-2, the V gene TRBV5-1; a possible D gene is TRBD1 (6 bases). Trimming removed 0 bases from V and 8 bases from J, with 17 bases in between. Germline V gene data show CDR1 as SGHRS and CDR2 as YFSETQ. The CDR3 runs to 15 residues. The CDR3: CASSLGTTGLGGYTF. CDR3 in DNA: TGCGCCAGCAGCTTGGGTACGACAGGTCTGGGGGGCTACACCTTC.

The gene calls are TRBV15 and TRBJ1-2; 10 bases match TRBD1. Germline CDR1 is LNHNV and CDR2 is YYDKDF (reference sequence). CDR3 length: 15 amino acids. The ends lost 1 base at V and 6 bases at J; junction bases unmatched: 5. CDR3 in amino acids: CATSRGGTGDHGYTF. The CDR3 nucleotides read TGTGCCACCAGCAGAGGGGGGACAGGGGACCATGGCTACACCTTC. The variable domain in full, completed from reference TRBV15 and TRBJ1-2, reads DAMVIQNPRYQVTQFGKPVTLSCSQTLNHNVMYWYQQKSSQAPKLLFHYYDKDFNNEADTPDNFQSRRPNTSFCFLDIRSPGLGDTAMYLCATSRGGTGDHGYTFGSGTRLTVV.

This clone occurred once. The rearrangement joins TRBV27 to TRBJ2-7; no clear D. Trimming cost V 6 bases and J 7 bases, with 22 bases left between them. There are 15 residues in the CDR3. Per the germline V gene, CDR1 is MNHEY and CDR2 is SMNVEV (reference sequence). The CDR3 sequence: CASRDLLTDGREQYF. CDR3 DNA: TGTGCCAGCAGAGACCTTTTGACTGATGGGCGGGAGCAGTACTTC.

The genes are TRBV28 and TRBJ1-1; 11 nucleotides line up with TRBD1. This CDR3 has 15 residues. Germline V gene sequence: CDR1 MDHEN, CDR2 SYDVKM. J lost 4 bases, V lost 5 bases, and 6 bases had no gene match. CDR3 amino acids: CASSRGDRGSTEAFF. The CDR3 DNA reads TGTGCCAGCAGTCGAGGGGACAGGGGGAGCACTGAAGCTTTCTTT.

The chain recombines TRBV7-2 with TRBJ2-1; the D gene is possibly TRBD2 (5 bases). Germline loops: CDR1 SGHTA, CDR2 FQGNSA. Trimming took off 1 base at V and 2 bases at J, with 12 bases between the two ends. The CDR3 consists of 16 residues. CDR3 loop: CASSLGSTITYNEQFF. The CDR3 DNA is TGTGCCAGCAGCTTAGGGTCGACTATTACCTACAATGAGCAGTTCTTC.

The rearrangement uses TRBV5-4 and TRBJ2-7; 7 bases fit TRBD2. V lost 5 bases and J lost 7; bases outside the gene matches: 9. Germline V gene lookup returns CDR1 SGHNT and CDR2 YYREEE (reference sequence). CDR3 size: 13 residues. The CDR3, as DNA: TGTGCCAGCAGTCGGGGGGAGGGAAGGGAGCAGTACTTC. This sequence encodes CASSRGEGREQYF.

V and J are TRBV28 and TRBJ1-3; D possibly corresponds to TRBD1 (5 bases). The V end lost 5 bases, the J end lost 2 bases, and 16 bases lay between the germline ends. Looked up from germline, CDR1 is MDHEN and CDR2 is SYDVKM. CDR3 size: 16 residues. The CDR3 protein is CASSQYQGSAGNTIYF. The CDR3 DNA is TGTGCCAGCAGTCAGTATCAGGGATCGGCTGGAAACACCATATATTTT. Combining the CDR3 with reference TRBV28 and TRBJ1-3 gives the whole variable domain DVKVTQSSRYLVKRTGEKVFLECVQDMDHENMFWYRQDPGLGLRLIYFSYDVKMKEKGDIPEGYSVSREKKERFSLILESASTNQTSMYLCASSQYQGSAGNTIYFGEGSWLTVV.

The V call is TRBV5-1, the J call TRBJ2-7; possibly TRBD1 or TRBD2 for D (5 bases each). The V gene's germline CDR1 is SGHRS and CDR2 YFSETQ. Trimming took 3 bases from V and 5 from J, leaving 15 bases between them. There are 14 residues in the CDR3. The CDR3 region is CASSYSPGADEQYF. CDR3 bases: TGCGCCAGCAGCTACTCGCCCGGGGCCGACGAGCAGTACTTC.

The V and J genes are TRBV19 and TRBJ1-4; TRBD1 aligns across 7 bases. Per germline, CDR1 LNHDA and CDR2 SQIVND (reference sequence). V gave up 5 bases and J gave up 11 bases; unmatched junction bases: 11. CDR3 length: 14 residues. CDR3: CASSSRQGHWKLFF. The DNA for the CDR3 is TGTGCCAGTAGTTCCCGACAGGGCCACTGGAAACTGTTTTTT.

Notes on this clone: Distinct nucleotide sequences in the sample also encode this CDR3. The genes are TRBV9 and TRBJ1-1; 7 bases line up with TRBD1. The CDR3 loop spans 14 amino acids. The junction had 1 base not matched to a gene; V was cut back by 2 bases and J by 0 bases. Germline CDR1 and CDR2: SGDLS and YYNGEE. Here the CDR3 reads CASSVGQMNTEAFF. The CDR3 coding sequence is TGTGCCAGCAGCGTGGGACAGATGAACACTGAAGCTTTCTTT.

This clone was detected once. The chain is built from TRBV18 and TRBJ2-7; TRBD1 agrees at 7 bases. The germline CDR1 and CDR2 sequences are KGHSH and LQKENI. The CDR3 has 18 residues. V lost 0 bases to trimming and J lost 0 bases; unmatched junction nucleotides: 11. DNA of the CDR3: TGTGCCAGCTCACCACCCACAAGTATGGGACAGAACTCCTACGAGCAGTACTTC. Translation: CASSPPTSMGQNSYEQYF. The full variable domain, in which reference TRBV18 and TRBJ2-7 provide the parts outside the CDR3, is NAGVMQNPRHLVRRRGQEARLRCSPMKGHSHVYWYRQLPEEGLKFMVYLQKENIIDESGMPKERFSAEFPKEGPSILRIQQVVRGDSAAYFCASSPPTSMGQNSYEQYFGPGTRLTVT.

J is TRBJ2-1 and V is TRBV28, with D perhaps matching TRBD1 or TRBD2 (5 bases each). This CDR3 comprises 14 residues. Germline V CDR1 and CDR2: MDHEN, SYDVKM. V lost 3 bases, J lost 5 bases, and 11 bases lay in between. The CDR3 loop is CASSLGERHNEQFF. CDR3 sequence (DNA): TGTGCCAGCAGTTTGGGGGAAAGGCACAATGAGCAGTTCTTC.

The chain combines TRBV7-2 with TRBJ1-1; 7 bases align to TRBD1. CDR3 size: 15 residues. CDR1 and CDR2 from the germline V gene are SGHTA and FQGNSA. V lost 4 bases and J lost 5; bases outside the gene matches: 10. CDR3 DNA: TGTGCCAGCAGCTCAAACAGGGGAGATTGGACTGAAGCTTTCTTT. Translated, it gives CASSSNRGDWTEAFF.

On this clone: At the DNA level, this CDR3 is encoded by other sequences in the same sample as well. The genes are TRBV18 and TRBJ1-2; 10 bases line up with TRBD1. This CDR3 comprises 13 residues. Germline CDR1 and CDR2: KGHSH and LQKENI. Trimming cost V 2 bases and J 7 bases; bases outside gene matches: 1. CDR3 in amino acids: CASSPGDRGGYTF. The CDR3, as DNA: TGTGCCAGCTCACCAGGGGACAGGGGTGGCTACACCTTC.

The V gene is TRBV9, the J gene TRBJ1-1; tentatively, D is TRBD1 (6 bases). The CDR3 covers 17 residues. Germline lookup yields CDR1 SGDLS and CDR2 YYNGEE. V was trimmed by 2 bases and J by 2 bases, leaving 19 bases between them. In nucleotides, the CDR3 is TGTGCCAGCAGCGTCTACAGTGGGCAAGGGGGAAACACTGAAGCTTTCTTT. Its protein product is CASSVYSGQGGNTEAFF.

This clone was counted only a few times. The chain employs TRBV28 and TRBJ2-7; D remains unclear. Germline CDR1 and CDR2: MDHEN and SYDVKM. CDR3 length: 11 amino acids. Trimming took 2 bases from V and 5 from J, leaving 4 bases between them. In DNA form, the CDR3 reads TGTGCCAGCAGTTTAGTCCACGAGCAGTACTTC. Encoded protein: CASSLVHEQYF.

This clone was seen a handful of times. Other DNA variants within this sample encode the same CDR3. The gene calls are TRBV30 and TRBJ1-1; a possible D gene is TRBD1 (6 bases). Germline values: CDR1 GTSNPN, CDR2 SVGIG (reference sequence). Between the trimmed V and J ends, which lost 0 bases and 0 bases, there was a span of 8 bases. The CDR3 totals 14 residues. The DNA for the CDR3 is TGTGCCTGGAGTGTCGGGGGCCTGAACACTGAAGCTTTCTTT. It is translated as CAWSVGGLNTEAFF.

V and J are TRBV9 and TRBJ2-3, with 7 bases lining up with TRBD2. With V trimmed by 3 bases and J by 2 bases, 3 bases remained unmatched. The germline gives CDR1 SGDLS, CDR2 YYNGEE. CDR3 length equals 14 residues. CDR3 region: CASSDSGNTDTQYF. In DNA, the CDR3 is TGTGCCAGCAGCGACAGCGGGAACACAGATACGCAGTATTTT.